This T cell receptor (beta chain) came from a study of T cells in Graves' hyperthyroidism and ophthalmopathy (dated by TCRdb to the late 2010s). Regarding the study in general: Peripheral blood samples were taken at initial diagnosis, before any treatment was given. To identify TCR V-J signatures that set the groups apart, the researchers used a discovery cohort of 100 patients, made up of around 40 with Graves' ophthalmopathy and 57 with stable Graves' hyperthyroidism. Prospective prediction of ophthalmopathy was tested in an independent validation cohort consisting of 18 hyperthyroidism patients and approximately 16 patients who later progressed to ophthalmopathy. For training and testing, the 100 or so patients in the discovery cohort were randomly divided in a 7:3 ratio. The study also compared thyroid tissue and blood T-cell repertoires from several Graves' hyperthyroidism patients. Once sampling was done, hyperthyroidism patients were given methimazole at a starting dose of 30 mg daily, whereas ophthalmopathy patients were given high-dose intravenous methylprednisolone. TCR Vbeta CDR3 sequencing of approximately 140 peripheral blood samples (roughly 41 ophthalmopathy, approximately 80 hyperthyroidism and some 17 progressor patients) is reported in the paper.

The TCR beta CDR3 regions were amplified from RNA transcripts. The first round of RT-PCR for the TCR CDR3 was performed with the HTBI primer set and the Qiagen OneStep RT-PCR kit. Libraries were constructed in a second round of multiplex PCR, after which size selection and purification were carried out. The libraries were sequenced on an Illumina HiSeq2000 using paired-end 100 bp reads. Per the authors' processing: SOAPnuke was used to process the raw data, throwing out any read that contained adapters or uncalled bases, had a mean Phred below 15, or lacked an exact constant-primer or identifier match. COPE v1.2.5 was used to merge the high-quality paired reads, and each unique nucleotide sequence was defined as a clonotype. Clonotypes were aligned to IMGT TRBV, TRBD and TRBJ reference segments using MiTCR v1.1. The analysis was restricted to V-J combinations with a frequency above 0.0001, which together covered just over 99% of the repertoires. A TCS score was defined as the ratio of F50 (clonal expansion) to E x V (chaos), with BLOSUM62-based TCRdist applied between CDR3 peptides within each V-J. Welch's t-statistics and random forest reduced approximately 520 V-J features to roughly 13, which were used in a naive Bayes classifier (R e1071). TCRdb reprocessing: public reads trimmed at Q25 with fastp, clones called with MiXCR, in-frame beta chains kept. Entries that share a CDR3 protein sequence are merged under the most common genes and DNA. Here the V and J calls rest on TCRdb's processing, not on the authors' analysis. The sample table lists hundreds of thousands of distinct CDR3 sequences, approximately 25% of them with a count of one. Approximately 10% of the sample is taken by the ten largest.

This clonotype was detected many times. It has no known antigen specificity. Per-base qualities were not stored, and no clone one base away is much larger. The paper's findings and limits, for the study overall: Sample size was not statistically predetermined, and investigators were not blinded to group allocation. In validation, progression to ophthalmopathy was predicted by the model with roughly 71% sensitivity and under 85% specificity, a median of approximately 6.5 months before onset. Most expanded thyroid clonotypes (frequency above 0.001) were also detected in blood, suggesting blood repertoires may reflect thyroid immune responses. A 13 V-J signature model separated ophthalmopathy from stable hyperthyroidism, with about 90% sensitivity and roughly 82% specificity in cross-validation and 80%/75% in testing.

Ophthalmopathy patients had moderately to severely active disease, Clinical Activity Score of at least 3, NOSPECS grade of at least 4, and duration under 3 months. Patients with uncontrolled infections, other autoimmune diseases, pregnancy or lactation were excluded. Diagnoses were established on the basis of clinical symptoms, serum thyroxine and TRAb, thyroid ultrasound, and orbital computed tomography. PBMCs were separated from under 11 ml of fresh peripheral blood using Ficoll-Paque density gradient centrifugation. Total RNA was extracted with Trizol reagent, and quality was checked on an Agilent 2100 Bioanalyzer. V trim: 8 bases; J trim: 0 bases; unmatched bases: 8. The CDR3 starts with the cysteine, ends with the phenylalanine, and has 15 residues. Only the CDR3 DNA is retained, 45 bases long and in frame from the first base. The germline V gene supplies CDR1 MNHNS and CDR2 SASEGT.

Sequencing was performed on blood. Recombination connected TRBV6-1 to TRBJ2-7; TRBD1 agrees with 9 junctional bases. This clonotype was obtained from a woman between 25 and 40 years old with Graves' ophthalmopathy. CDR3 protein: CASGTGTGSSYEQYF. The bases are TGTGCCAGCGGAACCGGGACAGGGAGCTCCTACGAGCAGTACTTC.